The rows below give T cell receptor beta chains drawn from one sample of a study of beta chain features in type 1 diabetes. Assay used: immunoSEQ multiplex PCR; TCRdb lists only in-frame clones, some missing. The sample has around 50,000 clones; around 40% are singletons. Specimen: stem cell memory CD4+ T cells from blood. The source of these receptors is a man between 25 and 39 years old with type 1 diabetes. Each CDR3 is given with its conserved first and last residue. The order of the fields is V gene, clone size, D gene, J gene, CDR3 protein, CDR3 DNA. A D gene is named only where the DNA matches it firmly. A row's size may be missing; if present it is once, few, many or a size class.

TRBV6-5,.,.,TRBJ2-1,CASSYRGVSYNEQFF,TGTGCCAGCAGTTACCGGGGAGTTAGCTACAATGAGCAGTTCTTC
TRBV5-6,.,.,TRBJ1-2,CASSLVGGGGYGYTF,TGTGCCAGCAGCTTGGTTGGCGGGGGCGGCTATGGCTACACCTTC
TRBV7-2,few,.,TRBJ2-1,CASSLAGGRESYNEQFF,TGTGCCAGCAGCTTAGCGGGCGGCAGGGAATCCTACAATGAGCAGTTCTTC
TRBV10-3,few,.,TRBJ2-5,CAISESGGQETQYF,TGTGCCATCAGTGAGTCGGGGGGCCAAGAGACCCAGTACTTC
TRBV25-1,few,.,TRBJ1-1,CASSFMNTEAFF,TGTGCCAGCAGTTTCATGAACACTGAAGCTTTCTTT
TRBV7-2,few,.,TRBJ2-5,CASSSRGGKTQYF,TGTGCCAGCAGCTCACGGGGCGGGAAGACCCAGTACTTC
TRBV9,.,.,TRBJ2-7,CASSPNFPGLRAYEQYF,TGTGCCAGCAGTCCCAACTTCCCGGGACTGCGAGCCTACGAGCAGTACTTC
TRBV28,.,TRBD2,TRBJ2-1,CASSLSSTSGFYNEQFF,TGTGCCAGCAGTTTATCTTCTACTAGCGGGTTCTACAATGAGCAGTTCTTC
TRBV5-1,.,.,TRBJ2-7,CASSRVAYEQYF,TGCGCCAGCAGCCGGGTCGCCTACGAGCAGTACTTC
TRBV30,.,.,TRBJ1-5,CAWSVQGNQPQHF,TGTGCCTGGAGTGTCCAGGGCAATCAGCCCCAGCATTTT
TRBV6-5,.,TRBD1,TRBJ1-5,CASSFGTGRPQHF,TGTGCCAGCAGTTTCGGGACAGGGAGGCCCCAGCATTTT
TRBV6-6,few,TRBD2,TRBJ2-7,CASRTRGGSYEQYF,TGTGCCAGCAGGACCCGGGGGGGGTCCTACGAGCAGTACTTC
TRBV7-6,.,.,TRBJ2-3,CASTRYADGGDTQYF,TGTGCCAGCACCAGATATGCTGATGGAGGGGATACGCAGTATTTT
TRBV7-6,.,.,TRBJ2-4,CASSLGRGGNIQYF,TGTGCCAGCAGCTTAGGTAGGGGAGGAAACATTCAGTACTTC
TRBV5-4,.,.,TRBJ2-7,CARSITTIYQDEQYF,TGTGCCAGAAGCATTACGACTATCTATCAAGACGAGCAGTACTTC
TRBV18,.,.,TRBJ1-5,CASSPSPQSNQPQHF,TGTGCCAGCTCACCAAGCCCACAGAGCAATCAGCCCCAGCATTTT
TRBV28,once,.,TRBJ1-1,CASSSPHEGWTEAFF,TGTGCCAGCAGTAGCCCTCATGAGGGATGGACTGAAGCTTTCTTT
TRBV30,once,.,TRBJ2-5,CAQQGKNQETQYF,TGTGCCCAGCAGGGCAAGAACCAAGAGACCCAGTACTTC
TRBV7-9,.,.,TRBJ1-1,CASSHEPNTEAFF,TGTGCCAGCAGCCATGAGCCGAACACTGAAGCTTTCTTT
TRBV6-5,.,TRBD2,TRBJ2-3,CASSYAGGPTDTQYF,TGTGCCAGCAGTTACGCGGGAGGGCCCACAGATACGCAGTATTTT
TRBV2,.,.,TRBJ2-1,CASSTLRWGQYNEQFF,TGTGCCAGCAGTACCCTAAGGTGGGGGCAATACAATGAGCAGTTCTTC
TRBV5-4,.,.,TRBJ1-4,CASSARGGDEKLFF,TGTGCCAGCAGCGCAAGAGGAGGAGACGAAAAACTGTTTTTT
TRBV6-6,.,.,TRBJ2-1,CASRVRTVHNQQFF,TGTGCCAGCAGAGTAAGGACAGTTCACAATCAGCAGTTCTTC
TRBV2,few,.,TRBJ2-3,CASTRGLGTDTQYF,TGTGCCAGCACGCGGGGACTGGGTACAGATACGCAGTATTTT
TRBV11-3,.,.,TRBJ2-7,CASSLDPDRGEQYF,TGTGCCAGCAGCTTAGATCCAGACCGAGGGGAGCAGTACTTC
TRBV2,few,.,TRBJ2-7,CASSEDGREYF,TGTGCCAGCAGTGAAGACGGGAGAGAGTACTTC
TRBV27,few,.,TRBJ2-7,CASSFRGGVSSYEQYF,TGTGCCAGCAGTTTTCGGGGCGGGGTAAGCTCCTACGAGCAGTACTTC
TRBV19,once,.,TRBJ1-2,CASTPLLGSGYTF,TGTGCCAGTACCCCCCTCCTGGGGAGCGGCTACACCTTC
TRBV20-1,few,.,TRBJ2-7,CSAREGYEQYF,TGCAGTGCTAGGGAGGGGTACGAGCAGTACTTC
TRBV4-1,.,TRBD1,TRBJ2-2,CASSRRQGGTGELFF,TGCGCCAGCAGCCGCCGACAGGGCGGCACCGGGGAGCTGTTTTTT
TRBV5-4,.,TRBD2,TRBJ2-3,CASSSLAGVSPDTQYF,TGTGCCAGCAGCTCGTTAGCGGGAGTAAGCCCAGATACGCAGTATTTT
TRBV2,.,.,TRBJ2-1,CASHFYNEQFF,TGTGCCAGCCACTTCTACAATGAGCAGTTCTTC
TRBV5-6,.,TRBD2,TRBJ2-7,CASSDRPSGVYEQYF,TGTGCCAGCAGCGATAGACCTAGCGGGGTCTACGAGCAGTACTTC
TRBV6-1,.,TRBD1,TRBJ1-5,CASRDDRGVNQPQHF,TGTGCCAGCAGGGACGACAGGGGGGTGAATCAGCCCCAGCATTTT
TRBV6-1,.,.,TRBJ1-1,CASRPVNVRAFF,TGTGCCAGCAGGCCTGTCAACGTGCGAGCTTTCTTT
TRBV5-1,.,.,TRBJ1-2,CASSPVGAPYGYTF,TGCGCCAGCAGCCCCGTTGGAGCACCCTATGGCTACACCTTC
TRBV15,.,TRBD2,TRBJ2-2,CATSSLGLAGTNTGELFF,TGTGCCACCAGCAGTCTCGGACTAGCGGGGACGAACACCGGGGAGCTGTTTTTT
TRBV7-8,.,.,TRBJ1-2,CASSLDRVYGYTF,TGTGCCAGCAGCTTAGACAGGGTCTATGGCTACACCTTC
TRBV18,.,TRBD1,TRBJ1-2,CASSATGGGYGYTF,TGTGCCAGCTCAGCTACAGGGGGCGGCTATGGCTACACCTTC
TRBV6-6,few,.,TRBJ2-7,CASSRTGYEQYF,TGTGCCAGCAGTAGGACGGGATACGAGCAGTACTTC
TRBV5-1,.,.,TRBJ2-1,CASSFGTSDYNEQFF,TGCGCCAGCAGCTTCGGGACTTCCGATTACAATGAGCAGTTCTTC